Following are 26 T cell receptor beta chains from one sample sequenced in a study of T cell responses to AZD1222 COVID-19 vaccine. Data came from immunoSEQ multiplex PCR; TCRdb stores just in-frame clones and leaves some out. The top ten clones hold roughly 0.51% of a sample with about 260,000 clones, more than 80% of them seen once. The specimen comprised peripheral blood, sampled on day 0 of AZD1222 vaccination. These receptors were taken from an adult in good health.

The chain joins TRBV6-5 to TRBJ1-2; TRBD1 aligns across 7 bases. Germline CDR1 is MNHEY and CDR2 is SVGAGI. The trim removed 0 bases at V and 8 bases at J, leaving 6 bases unmatched. The CDR3 is 14 amino acids. The CDR3 here is CASSYSHRGEGYTF. The DNA of the CDR3 is TGTGCCAGCAGTTACTCGCACAGGGGAGAGGGCTACACCTTC.

The genes are TRBV5-4 and TRBJ1-6, with 8 bases fitting TRBD1. This CDR3 has 15 amino acids. Trimming at V came to 1 base and at J to 10 bases, leaving 7 bases not matched to a gene. CDR1 SGHNT and CDR2 YYREEE come from the germline V gene (reference sequence). This chain's CDR3 is CASSLSTGEGSPLHF. In nucleotides, the CDR3 is TGTGCCAGCAGCTTGTCGACAGGGGAAGGATCACCCCTCCACTTT. Based on the CDR3 plus reference TRBV5-4 and TRBJ1-6, the full variable domain is ETGVTQSPTHLIKTRGQQVTLRCSSQSGHNTVSWYQQALGQGPQFIFQYYREEENGRGNFPPRFSGLQFPNYSSELNVNALELDDSALYLCASSLSTGEGSPLHFGNGTRLTVT.

The chain joins TRBV18 to TRBJ2-1; unclear D gene. The CDR3 is made up of 13 amino acids. From germline, CDR1 is KGHSH and CDR2 LQKENI. Trimming removed 4 bases at V and 4 bases at J, with 8 bases between. CDR3 sequence (DNA): TGTGCCAGCTCACTTTCTAGGTACAATGAGCAGTTCTTC. This sequence encodes CASSLSRYNEQFF.

The chain combines TRBV2 with TRBJ1-1; a weak D match, TRBD1 (6 bases). CDR3 length equals 13 residues. Germline-derived CDR1 and CDR2 are SNHLY and FYNNEI. V was cut by 5 bases and J by 4 bases, with 11 bases left in between. CDR3 nucleotides: TGTGCCAGCAGTTTACAGGGTAGCACTGAAGCTTTCTTT. Encoded protein: CASSLQGSTEAFF. The full variable domain, in which reference TRBV2 and TRBJ1-1 provide the parts outside the CDR3, is EPEVTQTPSHQVTQMGQEVILRCVPISNHLYFYWYRQILGQKVEFLVSFYNNEISEKSEIFDDQFSVERPDGSNFTLKIRSTKLEDSAMYFCASSLQGSTEAFFGQGTRLTVV.

The chain has TRBV28 and TRBJ1-2; TRBD1 aligns across 10 bases. This CDR3 has 13 amino acids. The V gene end was trimmed by 8 bases and the J gene end by 11 bases; junction bases not matched to a gene: 11. The germline gives CDR1 MDHEN, CDR2 SYDVKM. Here the CDR3 DNA reads TGTGCCAGCCGATGGGTGACAGGGGGCTCGTACACCTTC. It translates to CASRWVTGGSYTF.

This clone was observed once. The chain joins TRBV4-3 to TRBJ2-2, with D hard to call. There are 14 residues in the CDR3. Trimming removed 0 bases at V and 0 bases at J, with 2 bases between. From germline, CDR1 is LGHNA and CDR2 YSLEER. CDR3 sequence reads: CASSQDPNTGELFF. Here the CDR3 DNA reads TGCGCCAGCAGCCAAGACCCGAACACCGGGGAGCTGTTTTTT.

The gene calls are TRBV18 and TRBJ1-5; the D gene is possibly TRBD1 (5 bases). Trimming left V 6 bases short and J 4 bases short, with 13 bases between. The V gene's germline CDR1 is KGHSH and CDR2 LQKENI. The CDR3 totals 14 residues. The CDR3 coding sequence is TGTGCCAGCTCGCCGCAGGGCGATAATCAGCCCCAGCATTTT. It translates to CASSPQGDNQPQHF.

In DNA, the CDR3 is TGTGCCAGCAGCTTAGGGGCAGCCTATAGCAATCAGCCCCAGCATTTT. Protein: CASSLGAAYSNQPQHF. The chain has TRBV7-8 and TRBJ1-5; D is ambiguous. V was pared by 1 base and J by 0 bases, with 10 bases between. CDR1 is SGHVS, CDR2 FQNEAQ, per germline. The CDR3 contains 16 residues.

V is TRBV28 and J is TRBJ1-6; D is unclear. The germline V gene has CDR1 MDHEN and CDR2 SYDVKM. The CDR3 spans 14 residues. The ends were cut back, 7 bases at V and 4 bases at J, with 11 bases in the middle. CDR3 nucleotides: TGTGCCAGCACCAGGACCCCTTATAATTCACCCCTCCACTTT. Its protein is CASTRTPYNSPLHF.

This clone was observed a handful of times. This chain uses TRBV12-3 or TRBV12-4 with TRBJ1-3, with D unclear. V lost 6 bases, J lost 7 bases, and 13 bases lay in between. This CDR3 spans 13 amino acids. The CDR3: CASSPMLGNTIYF. The CDR3 coding sequence is TGTGCCAGCAGCCCCATGTTAGGGAACACCATATATTTT.

This clone has only one observation. The genes are TRBV7-8 and TRBJ1-5; TRBD1 is a possible D gene (6 bases). Trimming took off 5 bases at V and 8 bases at J, with 19 bases between the two ends. CDR1 and CDR2 (germline): SGHVS, FQNEAQ. CDR3 length equals 15 residues. The CDR3 sequence is CASSPRRGGGEPQHF. CDR3 bases: TGTGCCAGCAGCCCGCGTAGAGGGGGTGGGGAGCCCCAGCATTTT.

The V and J genes are TRBV2 and TRBJ1-5; no clear D. V lost 4 bases to trimming and J lost 4 bases, with 11 bases between them. The CDR3 is 14 amino acids. Germline values: CDR1 SNHLY, CDR2 FYNNEI. The CDR3 loop is CASSAAASNQPQHF. CDR3 nucleotide sequence: TGTGCCAGCAGTGCAGCGGCCTCTAATCAGCCCCAGCATTTT.

The J gene is TRBJ1-5, the V gene TRBV21-1. TRBV21-1 is annotated as a pseudogene. The CDR3 length is 16 residues. The CDR3 loop is CASSKESEALNQPQHF. The DNA for the CDR3 is TGTGCCAGCAGCAAAGAGAGCGAAGCCCTAAATCAGCCCCAGCATTTT.

The CDR3 bases are TGCGCCAGCAGCTCGGGACAGGGGTGGGACAATGAGCAGTTCTTC. Protein sequence: CASSSGQGWDNEQFF. This rearrangement joins TRBV5-1 to TRBJ2-1; 10 positions agree with TRBD1. This CDR3 has 15 residues. V shed 3 bases and J 5 bases; nucleotides not matched to a gene: 5. Germline values: CDR1 SGHRS, CDR2 YFSETQ. The full variable domain, completed using reference TRBV5-1 and TRBJ2-1, is KAGVTQTPRYLIKTRGQQVTLSCSPISGHRSVSWYQQTPGQGLQFLFEYFSETQRNKGNFPGRFSGRQFSNSRSEMNVSTLELGDSALYLCASSSGQGWDNEQFFGPGTRLTVL.

This clone was recorded once. The gene calls are TRBV7-8 and TRBJ1-3, with D uncertain. The CDR3 has 14 amino acids. V dropped 0 bases and J dropped 3 bases, with 6 bases sitting between them. Germline assignment: CDR1 SGHVS and CDR2 FQNEAQ. The CDR3 bases are TGTGCCAGCAGCTTAGCGGGTGGTGGAAACACCATATATTTT. Protein: CASSLAGGGNTIYF.

J is TRBJ1-5 and V is TRBV28, with a weak D call TRBD1 (5 bases). This CDR3 spans 16 amino acids. The V gene lost 5 bases and the J gene lost 2 bases, with 16 bases spanning the gap. Germline values: CDR1 MDHEN, CDR2 SYDVKM. CDR3 in amino acids: CASSHRRGRGNQPQHF. In nucleotides, the CDR3 is TGTGCCAGCAGTCACCGCCGGGGCAGGGGCAATCAGCCCCAGCATTTT.

The J gene is TRBJ1-4, the V gene TRBV4-1, with D possibly matching TRBD1 (6 bases). Germline V gene sequence: CDR1 MGHRA, CDR2 YSYEKL. This CDR3 has 16 amino acids. V lost 4 bases to trimming and J lost 7 bases, with 19 bases between them. CDR3 nucleotide sequence: TGCGCCAGCAGCCCACAAACAGGGTTCTTGGGTGAAAAACTGTTTTTT. It encodes CASSPQTGFLGEKLFF.

The V gene is TRBV10-3, the J gene TRBJ1-3; TRBD1 matches 8 bases. From germline, CDR1 is ENHRY and CDR2 SYGVKD. J gave up 3 bases and V 6 bases, and 4 bases lay outside the gene matches. The CDR3 runs 14 residues. CDR3 DNA sequence: TGTGCCATCAGACCGGACAGGGATGGAAACACCATATATTTT. This gives the protein CAIRPDRDGNTIYF.

DNA for the CDR3: TGTGCCAGCGTCGGAAACTCCTACGAGCAGTACTTC. Translating gives CASVGNSYEQYF. The chain links TRBV7-9 to TRBJ2-7; D unclear. Trimming took 8 bases from V and 0 from J, leaving 8 bases between them. This CDR3 has 12 amino acids. Germline CDR1 and CDR2: SEHNR and FQNEAQ (reference sequence). Full variable domain (remainder filled in from reference TRBV7-9 and TRBJ2-7): DTGVSQNPRHKITKRGQNVTFRCDPISEHNRLYWYRQTLGQGPEFLTYFQNEAQLEKSRLLSDRFSAERPKGSFSTLEIQRTEQGDSAMYLCASVGNSYEQYFGPGTRLTVT.

J is TRBJ1-5 and V is TRBV5-6, with D hard to call. The germline V and J ends were trimmed by 0 bases and 6 bases, with 10 bases remaining between them. CDR1 SGHDT and CDR2 YYEEEE come from the germline V gene. This CDR3 is built from 14 residues. CDR3 in DNA: TGTGCCAGCAGCTTGGGCAGGATGAGTCAGCCCCAGCATTTT. Its protein product is CASSLGRMSQPQHF. Full variable domain (missing parts from reference TRBV5-6 and TRBJ1-5): DAGVTQSPTHLIKTRGQQVTLRCSPKSGHDTVSWYQQALGQGPQFIFQYYEEEERQRGNFPDRFSGHQFPNYSSELNVNALLLGDSALYLCASSLGRMSQPQHFGDGTRLSIL.

This clone has a single count. The CDR3: CASRQGNTEAFF. In DNA, the CDR3 is TGTGCCAGCCGACAGGGAAATACTGAAGCTTTCTTT. This sequence joins TRBV3-1 (or the pseudogene TRBV3-2) and TRBJ1-1; 7 bases fit TRBD1. The CDR3 contains 12 residues. Germline CDR1 reads LGHDT; CDR2 reads YNNKEL (reference sequence). J lost 5 bases, V lost 8 bases, and 5 bases had no gene match.

V is TRBV7-2 and J is TRBJ2-7; 8 nucleotides match TRBD2. Germline V gives CDR1 SGHTA, CDR2 FQGNSA. V shed 3 bases, J shed 6 bases, and the junction held 7 bases outside the gene matches. The CDR3 runs to 14 residues. CDR3: CASSFGLAGREQYF. CDR3 coding DNA: TGTGCCAGCAGCTTCGGTCTAGCGGGCCGCGAGCAGTACTTC.

The rearrangement links TRBV28 to TRBJ1-4; D not certain. Germline V gene data show CDR1 as MDHEN and CDR2 as SYDVKM. CDR3 length: 13 amino acids. V dropped 3 bases and J dropped 8 bases, with 10 bases sitting between them. CDR3 DNA sequence: TGTGCCAGCAGTTTTAGACAATGGGAAAAACTGTTTTTT. Translating it yields CASSFRQWEKLFF.

This chain joins TRBV28 and TRBJ1-5; TRBD1 matches 7 bases. Germline V CDR1 and CDR2: MDHEN, SYDVKM. Germline trimming cut 3 bases from V and 7 bases from J; bases unmatched to any gene: 9. The CDR3 extends over 15 amino acids. CDR3 amino acids: CASSFRGGNRQPQHF. CDR3 coding DNA: TGTGCCAGCAGTTTCCGAGGGGGCAATCGGCAGCCCCAGCATTTT.

This chain uses TRBV7-3 with TRBJ2-2; 8 bases are shared with TRBD1. Per the germline V gene, CDR1 is SGHTA and CDR2 is FQGTGA. Trimming removed 6 bases from V and 3 bases from J; junction bases left unmatched: 6. This CDR3 is 15 amino acids long. The CDR3 coding sequence is TGTGCCAGCAGTTCGGGACAGGCATACACCGGGGAGCTGTTTTTT. Encoded protein: CASSSGQAYTGELFF.

This sequence joins TRBV18 and TRBJ1-3, with 8 bases matching TRBD1. The CDR3 covers 16 residues. The V segment lost 1 base and the J segment 1 base; nucleotides outside the gene matches: 3. Germline loops: CDR1 KGHSH, CDR2 LQKENI. CDR3 region: CASSPQRTGSGNTIYF. In DNA, the CDR3 is TGTGCCAGCTCACCACAGAGGACAGGGTCTGGAAACACCATATATTTT.